The present entry profiles one T cell receptor beta chain with its context. Germline V gene sequence: CDR1 LGHNA, CDR2 YSLEER. V was pared by 1 base and J by 10 bases, with 12 bases between. The CDR3 is 13 amino acids. The authors ran a second PCR of roughly 7 to 11 cycles using a sample-barcoded 5' primer and a J-beta primer mix. TCRdb processed the 5' RACE reads anew with MiXCR; each CDR3 protein has one entry. In the table there are roughly 1,300,000 distinct CDR3 sequences, 59% of which are singletons. The data originate from a study of blood T cells in healthy people across ages. The gene calls are TRBV4-3 and TRBJ2-3; tentative D call: TRBD2 (6 bases). Sequenced material: blood. The receptor comes from a young man in good health. CDR3 sequence (DNA): TGCGCCAGCAGCCAAGGCCCTAGGGACTCGCAGTATTTT. Encoded protein: CASSQGPRDSQYF.